The rows below give T cell receptor beta chains drawn from one sample of a study of control samples from healthy donors and cancer patients. The repertoire was sequenced with immunoSEQ multiplex PCR; TCRdb's copy has only in-frame clones and lacks some. The data show 150,000 to 200,000 clones, with approximately 92% seen just once and 1.4% held by the top ten. The sample consisted of blood. Every receptor here comes from a man aged 25 to 40 in good health. Both conserved end residues are part of each CDR3. The D gene is left open where the match is weak. Rows may omit the clone size; those that give it use once, few, many or a size class.

length: 16
V: TRBV28
size: -
D: TRBD1
J: TRBJ2-7
DNA: TGTGCCAGCAGTTTGGCCGGGACAGGGAATCCCTACGAGCAGTACTTC
CDR3: CASSLAGTGNPYEQYF

length: 15
V: TRBV9
size: -
D: -
J: TRBJ2-7
DNA: TGTGCCAGCAGCGTAGGGCCGGGGGCGAACTACGAGCAGTACTTC
CDR3: CASSVGPGANYEQYF

length: 14
V: TRBV27
size: -
D: TRBD2
J: TRBJ2-7
DNA: TGTGCCAGCAGTTTCACTAGCGCAGCCTACGAGCAGTACTTC
CDR3: CASSFTSAAYEQYF

length: 12
V: TRBV29-1
size: -
D: -
J: TRBJ1-2
DNA: TGCAGCGTTGGCCCTTTGAAAGACGGCTACACCTTC
CDR3: CSVGPLKDGYTF

length: 16
V: TRBV6-2/TRBV6-3
size: -
D: TRBD1
J: TRBJ2-7
DNA: TGTGCCAGCAGTACCTGGACAGGGGGCCAAACCTACGAGCAGTACTTC
CDR3: CASSTWTGGQTYEQYF

length: 11
V: TRBV20-1
size: -
D: -
J: TRBJ2-3
DNA: TGCAGTGCCGGCTACACAGATACGCAGTATTTT
CDR3: CSAGYTDTQYF

length: 16
V: TRBV2
size: -
D: -
J: TRBJ2-2
DNA: TGTGCCATCAAAAAAAACGGCGGCGCGAACACCGGGGAGCTGTTTTTT
CDR3: CAIKKNGGANTGELFF

length: 15
V: TRBV28
size: -
D: TRBD1
J: TRBJ1-5
DNA: TGTGCCAGCAGCACAGGGGGCTTGGGCAATCAGCCCCAGCATTTT
CDR3: CASSTGGLGNQPQHF

length: 14
V: TRBV29-1
size: once
D: TRBD1
J: TRBJ1-1
DNA: TGCAGCGCCTCAGTCCTGGCAGGGGGGGTTGGAGCTTTCTTT
CDR3: CSASVLAGGVGAFF

length: 16
V: TRBV6-6
size: -
D: -
J: TRBJ2-3
DNA: TGTGCCAGCAGTTACGTGGAGCTAGCGCGCACAGATACGCAGTATTTT
CDR3: CASSYVELARTDTQYF

length: 13
V: TRBV4-3
size: -
D: -
J: TRBJ2-7
DNA: TGCGCCAGCAGCCAATCCAGGGCCTACGAGCAGTACTTC
CDR3: CASSQSRAYEQYF

length: 14
V: TRBV11-1
size: -
D: TRBD1
J: TRBJ2-7
DNA: TGTGCCAGCAGCAGTCCGGGACAGCTTTATAGGCAGTACTTC
CDR3: CASSSPGQLYRQYF

length: 13
V: TRBV9
size: -
D: -
J: TRBJ2-5
DNA: TGTGCCAGCAGCGTAGGCTGGGGAGAGACCCAGTACTTC
CDR3: CASSVGWGETQYF

length: 15
V: TRBV28
size: -
D: TRBD1
J: TRBJ1-2
DNA: TGTGCCAGCAGTTCCTCCGGGACAGGGCACTATGGCTACACCTTC
CDR3: CASSSSGTGHYGYTF

length: 14
V: TRBV30
size: -
D: -
J: TRBJ2-1
DNA: TGTGCCTGCAAGAGAACAGGGGACTTTAATGAGCAGTTCTTC
CDR3: CACKRTGDFNEQFF

length: 12
V: TRBV12-3/TRBV12-4
size: -
D: -
J: TRBJ1-5
DNA: TGTGCCAGCGGTCGATTCAATCAGCCCCAGCATTTT
CDR3: CASGRFNQPQHF

length: 11
V: TRBV30
size: many
D: TRBD1
J: TRBJ2-7
DNA: TGTGCCTGGGGGGACAGCTACGAGCAGTACTTC
CDR3: CAWGDSYEQYF

length: 11
V: TRBV12-3/TRBV12-4
size: once
D: -
J: TRBJ1-2
DNA: TGTGCCAGCAGTTTCGCAGGGCGCTACACCTTC
CDR3: CASSFAGRYTF

length: 16
V: TRBV28
size: -
D: -
J: TRBJ1-2
DNA: TGTGCCAGCAGTCCCAGTGGTAGACAGGTCCCCTATGGCTACACCTTC
CDR3: CASSPSGRQVPYGYTF

length: 16
V: TRBV5-4
size: -
D: -
J: TRBJ1-3
DNA: TGTGCCAGCAGCGCGGGACTGCCCGGTGGTGGAAACACCATATATTTT
CDR3: CASSAGLPGGGNTIYF

length: 14
V: TRBV29-1
size: -
D: -
J: TRBJ1-4
DNA: TGCAGCGTTCCTGCAGGAGCAACTAATGAAAAACTGTTTTTT
CDR3: CSVPAGATNEKLFF

length: 21
V: TRBV30
size: -
D: TRBD2
J: TRBJ2-2
DNA: TGTGCCTGGAAATGGGGAGTCGGAGCGAGACTAGCGGGATCAGTCACCGGGGAGCTGTTTTTT
CDR3: CAWKWGVGARLAGSVTGELFF

length: 12
V: TRBV18
size: -
D: TRBD1
J: TRBJ2-2
DNA: TGTGCCAGCTCACGGACAGGGGACGAGCTGTTTTTT
CDR3: CASSRTGDELFF

length: 17
V: TRBV4-3
size: -
D: TRBD2
J: TRBJ2-1
DNA: TGCGCCAGCAGCCAAGATCTAGCGGGGGGCCCCTACAATGAGCAGTTCTTC
CDR3: CASSQDLAGGPYNEQFF

length: 13
V: TRBV7-9
size: -
D: TRBD2
J: TRBJ2-7
DNA: TGTGCCAGCAGCTACGCCACTAGCGCCGAGCAGTACTTC
CDR3: CASSYATSAEQYF

length: 17
V: TRBV9
size: -
D: TRBD2
J: TRBJ2-3
DNA: TGTGCCAGCAGTCCGACACCTCTAGCGGGGGTCACAGATACGCAGTATTTT
CDR3: CASSPTPLAGVTDTQYF

length: 15
V: TRBV27
size: -
D: -
J: TRBJ1-6
DNA: TGTGCCAGCAGTTTACGCAAAGGGTTGGATTCACCCCTCCACTTT
CDR3: CASSLRKGLDSPLHF

length: 13
V: TRBV29-1
size: -
D: TRBD1
J: TRBJ1-4
DNA: TGCAGCGCCCAGGGGGCGGCTAATGAAAAACTGTTTTTT
CDR3: CSAQGAANEKLFF

length: 15
V: TRBV5-1
size: few
D: TRBD2
J: TRBJ2-5
DNA: TGCGCCAGCAGCACGGGGACTAGCCCAAAAGAGACCCAGTACTTC
CDR3: CASSTGTSPKETQYF

length: 14
V: TRBV27
size: -
D: TRBD1
J: TRBJ2-7
DNA: TGTGCCACCAGGCACAAGGGACAGCCCTACGAGCAGTACTTC
CDR3: CATRHKGQPYEQYF

length: 17
V: TRBV28
size: -
D: -
J: TRBJ1-2
DNA: TGTGCCAGCAGCCTTAGGGCCTCGAGGGGTACTAACTATGGCTACACCTTC
CDR3: CASSLRASRGTNYGYTF

length: 11
V: TRBV12-3/TRBV12-4
size: -
D: -
J: TRBJ2-5
DNA: TGTGCCAGCAGTTTCCAGGAGACCCAGTACTTC
CDR3: CASSFQETQYF

length: 16
V: TRBV7-9
size: -
D: -
J: TRBJ2-3
DNA: TGTGCCAGCAGGGACGGCGGAGGGGACAGCAGCGATACGCAGTATTTT
CDR3: CASRDGGGDSSDTQYF

length: 13
V: TRBV19
size: -
D: -
J: TRBJ2-7
DNA: TGTGCCAGTACTCGGGGGTGGTCGGACGAGCAGTACTTC
CDR3: CASTRGWSDEQYF

length: 15
V: TRBV6-6
size: -
D: -
J: TRBJ2-2
DNA: TGTGCCAGCAGCAGTAGTGGGGCTAGCACCGGGGAGCTGTTTTTT
CDR3: CASSSSGASTGELFF

length: 14
V: TRBV5-1
size: -
D: TRBD1
J: TRBJ2-5
DNA: TGCGCCAGCAGCTTGGGTCAGGGACAGGAGACCCAGTACTTC
CDR3: CASSLGQGQETQYF

length: 14
V: TRBV30
size: once
D: -
J: TRBJ2-6
DNA: TGTGCCTGGAGTTGGGGAACTGGGGCCAACGTCCTGACTTTC
CDR3: CAWSWGTGANVLTF